The sequence of this TCR beta chain was determined in a study of CD8 T cells in Susac syndrome. The authors reverse transcribed roughly 0.5 to 1 ug RNA with random hexamers. TCRdb itself ran the immunoSEQ multiplex PCR reads through MiXCR, one entry per CDR3 protein. The sample records some 120,000 distinct CDR3 sequences, roughly 95% being singletons. Trimming removed 5 bases at V and 1 base at J, with 11 bases between. The CDR3 totals 15 residues. Germline CDR1 SGHTA, CDR2 FQGNSA. Controls matched for age and sex were healthy donors. The receptor was isolated from a human donor in good health. The sample comprised CD4+ T cells from PBMCs. The gene calls are TRBV7-2 and TRBJ1-4; weak D call: TRBD1 (6 bases). CDR3 protein: CASSKRGGTNEKLFF. The CDR3 nucleotides read TGTGCCAGCAGCAAAAGGGGGGGAACTAATGAAAAACTGTTTTTT.